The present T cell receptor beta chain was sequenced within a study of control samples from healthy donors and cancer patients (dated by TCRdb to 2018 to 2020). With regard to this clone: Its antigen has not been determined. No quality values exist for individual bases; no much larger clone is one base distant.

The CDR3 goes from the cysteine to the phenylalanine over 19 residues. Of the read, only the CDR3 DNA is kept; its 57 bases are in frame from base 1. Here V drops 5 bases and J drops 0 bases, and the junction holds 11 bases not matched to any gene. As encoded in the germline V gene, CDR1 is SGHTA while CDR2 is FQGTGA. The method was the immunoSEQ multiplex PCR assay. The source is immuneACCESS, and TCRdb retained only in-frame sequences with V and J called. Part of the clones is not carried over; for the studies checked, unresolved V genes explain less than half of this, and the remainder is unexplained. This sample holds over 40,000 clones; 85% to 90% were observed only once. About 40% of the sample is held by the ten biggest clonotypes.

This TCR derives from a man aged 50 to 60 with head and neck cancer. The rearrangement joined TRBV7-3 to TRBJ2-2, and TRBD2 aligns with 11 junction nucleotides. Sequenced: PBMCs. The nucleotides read TGTGCCAGCAGCCTCCCGGGACTAGCGGATCCCGCGAACACCGGGGAGCTGTTTTTT. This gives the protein CASSLPGLADPANTGELFF. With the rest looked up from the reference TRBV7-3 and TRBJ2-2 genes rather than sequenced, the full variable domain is GAGVSQTPSNKVTEKGKYVELRCDPISGHTALYWYRQSLGQGPEFLIYFQGTGAADDSGLPNDRFFAVRPEGSVSTLKIQRTERGDSAVYLCASSLPGLADPANTGELFFGEGSRLTVL.